The present T cell receptor beta chain was sequenced within a study of blood T cell repertoires in COVID-19. For the study at large: The cDNA or gDNA used as material had been derived from T cells, B-cell-depleted T cells, or PBMCs.

After removal of 3 bases from V and 0 bases from J, the junction contained 8 bases not matched to a gene. The germline V gene has CDR1 SGHDN and CDR2 FVKESK. The CDR3 loop spans 17 amino acids. This table comes from immunoSEQ multiplex PCR, and its TCRdb copy is limited to in-frame clones, with some not included. This sample carries about 63,000 clones, about 89% of them seen once, and the ten largest clones take approximately 5.4%. The material sequenced was peripheral blood. This sequence originates from a man aged 45 to 65 with active COVID-19. This chain links TRBV14 with TRBJ2-1; TRBD2 matches at 7 bases. CDR3 sequence (DNA): TGTGCCAGCAGCCAGGCTAGCGGAACAAGCTCCTACAATGAGCAGTTCTTC. Translating it yields CASSQASGTSSYNEQFF. The whole variable domain, filled in from reference TRBV14 and TRBJ2-1, reads EAGVTQFPSHSVIEKGQTVTLRCDPISGHDNLYWYRRVMGKEIKFLLHFVKESKQDESGMPNNRFLAERTGGTYSTLKVQPAELEDSGVYFCASSQASGTSSYNEQFFGPGTRLTVL.